This T cell receptor beta chain was retrieved from a study of a mutant IDH1 vaccine in newly diagnosed glioma. Study context: Initiation of the vaccine course occurred 4-6 weeks after radiotherapy alone, or alongside temozolomide cycles. Study-wide findings and caveats: Most patients, around 94%, showed vaccine-induced immune responses.

Indicated time point: week 23, last vaccination. In every dose of vaccine, 300 ug of mutant IDH1 20-mer peptide was given alongside topical imiquimod. Regarding this clone: Its cognate antigen is unknown.

The V end lost 4 bases, the J end lost 3 bases, and 4 bases lay between the germline ends. Germline assignment: CDR1 SGHVS and CDR2 FNYEAQ. The CDR3 covers 12 residues. Only in-frame clones appear in the TCRdb table, and some are missing; sequencing was by immunoSEQ multiplex PCR. The table shows 20,000 to 25,000 clones, with around 82% occurring only once. The sample here was PBMCs, taken from a glioma patient whose treatment included an IDH1 peptide vaccine. The receptor's source is a man aged 30 to 45 with glioma. The rearrangement uses TRBV7-6 and TRBJ1-3; D remains ambiguous. The CDR3 DNA reads TGTGCCAGCAGCTCGGGTGGAAACACCATATATTTT. Amino acids: CASSSGGNTIYF.